Below, 27 T cell receptor beta chains from the same sample are listed, as sequenced in a study of shared clonotypes between healthy human individuals. Clones were sequenced by immunoSEQ multiplex PCR, and TCRdb holds only the in-frame ones, with some missing. The sample has about 510,000 clones, less than 96% seen once. Sequencing was performed on naive CD4+ T cells sorted from blood. Subset described: CD45RA+ positively selected. These receptors originate from a woman aged 25-40 years in good health.

This clone was found once. J is TRBJ2-7 and V is TRBV19; a possible D gene is TRBD2 (6 bases). Germline V gene sequence: CDR1 LNHDA, CDR2 SQIVND (reference sequence). The CDR3 covers 15 residues. V was shortened by 10 bases and J by 6 bases, with 25 bases between the two germline ends. The CDR3 DNA is TGTGCCACCCTAAGGGTGGGGACGGAGGGGATCGAGCAGTACTTC. Translated, it gives CATLRVGTEGIEQYF.

The gene calls are TRBV28 and TRBJ2-2; D unresolved. The CDR3 is 12 amino acids. CDR1 and CDR2 from the germline V gene are MDHEN and SYDVKM. V was pared by 5 bases and J by 7 bases, with 8 bases between. As DNA, the CDR3 is TGTGCCAGCAGTACCCTCAGCGGGGAGCTGTTTTTT. It codes for CASSTLSGELFF. Combining the CDR3 with reference TRBV28 and TRBJ2-2 gives the whole variable domain DVKVTQSSRYLVKRTGEKVFLECVQDMDHENMFWYRQDPGLGLRLIYFSYDVKMKEKGDIPEGYSVSREKKERFSLILESASTNQTSMYLCASSTLSGELFFGEGSRLTVL.

This sequence joins TRBV15 and TRBJ2-1; D ambiguous. With 5 bases removed from V and 5 bases from J, the gap between germline ends came to 16 bases. Germline V gene lookup returns CDR1 LNHNV and CDR2 YYDKDF (reference sequence). This CDR3 is built from 15 residues. CDR3 loop: CATSWVGSTNNEQFF. CDR3 bases: TGTGCCACCAGCTGGGTTGGTTCGACGAACAATGAGCAGTTCTTC.

This chain connects TRBV4-2 to TRBJ2-1; 8 bases map to TRBD2. This CDR3 region has 16 residues. The J segment lost 6 bases and the V segment lost 0 bases, leaving 7 bases of the junction unmatched. CDR1 is LGHNA and CDR2 is YNFKEQ in the germline V gene. CDR3 sequence (DNA): TGTGCCAGCAGCCAAGACCCCGCGGGAGGTCTCAATGAGCAGTTCTTC. Translating it yields CASSQDPAGGLNEQFF.

The rearrangement uses TRBV19 and TRBJ2-7; TRBD1 matches at 8 bases. The V and J ends lost 4 bases and 6 bases, in that order; junction bases with no gene match: 8. This CDR3 region has 14 residues. CDR1 is LNHDA, CDR2 SQIVND, per germline (reference sequence). The DNA of the CDR3 is TGTGCCAGTAGTAGGACAGGGTCCACCTCCGAGCAGTACTTC. Translated: CASSRTGSTSEQYF.

The J gene is TRBJ2-3, the V gene TRBV18; 7 bases map to TRBD1. The CDR3 is 16 residues long. The junction had 8 bases not matched to a gene; V was cut back by 4 bases and J by 1 base. Germline loops: CDR1 KGHSH, CDR2 LQKENI. The CDR3 loop reads CASSQEDRLRTDTQYF. CDR3 nucleotide sequence: TGTGCCAGCTCACAGGAGGACAGGCTTCGCACAGATACGCAGTATTTT.

The rearrangement uses TRBV30 and TRBJ2-3; unclear D gene. Trimming shortened V by 4 bases and J by 5 bases, and 10 bases separated the two germline ends. CDR1 is GTSNPN, CDR2 SVGIG, per germline (reference sequence). This CDR3 contains 12 residues. CDR3 sequence (DNA): TGTGCCTGGAACGGCGGCGGAGATACGCAGTATTTT. Its translation: CAWNGGGDTQYF.

The chain couples TRBV6-1 to TRBJ1-1; unclear D gene. Germline V CDR1 and CDR2: MNHNS, SASEGT. The V and J ends lost 8 bases and 11 bases respectively, with 21 bases between them. The CDR3 totals 13 residues. This CDR3 is CASRTTGPIGAFF. CDR3 nucleotides: TGTGCCAGCCGGACGACCGGACCCATCGGGGCTTTCTTT.

A single count supports this clone. The CDR3 sequence is CASSSGTGYGYGYTF. The CDR3 coding sequence is TGTGCCAGCAGCTCCGGGACAGGGTACGGCTATGGCTACACCTTC. The rearrangement uses TRBV7-2 and TRBJ1-2; 9 bases line up with TRBD1. The CDR3 has 15 residues. Germline V gene sequence: CDR1 SGHTA, CDR2 FQGNSA. J was trimmed by 4 bases and V by 4 bases; bases with no gene match: 7.

The rearrangement uses TRBV4-2 and TRBJ2-7, with no clear D. CDR1 is LGHNA and CDR2 is YNFKEQ in the germline V gene. V was shortened by 4 bases and J by 3 bases, with 16 bases between the two germline ends. The CDR3 totals 15 residues. The CDR3 loop is CASSPEPAGSYEQYF. The CDR3 DNA is TGTGCCAGCAGCCCCGAACCGGCCGGTAGCTACGAGCAGTACTTC.

The rearrangement joins TRBV29-1 to TRBJ2-1; either TRBD1 or TRBD2 may supply D (5 bases each). The CDR3 loop spans 11 amino acids. The germline V gene encodes CDR1 SQVTM and CDR2 ANQGSEA. V was trimmed by 8 bases and J by 6 bases, leaving 11 bases between them. The CDR3 protein is CSPGAGNEQFF. The CDR3 DNA reads as TGCAGCCCTGGGGCGGGCAATGAGCAGTTCTTC.

This rearrangement joins TRBV6-5 to TRBJ1-2; D not resolved. Per germline, CDR1 MNHEY and CDR2 SVGAGI. This CDR3 has 15 residues. Trimming took 2 bases from V and 4 from J, leaving 14 bases between them. The CDR3 here is CASSYGSASSYGYTF. CDR3 sequence (DNA): TGTGCCAGCAGTTACGGCTCAGCCAGCAGCTATGGCTACACCTTC.

The chain employs TRBV27 and TRBJ2-7; possibly TRBD1 for D (5 bases). This CDR3 is 16 amino acids long. From germline, CDR1 is MNHEY and CDR2 SMNVEV (reference sequence). V was trimmed by 2 bases and J by 2 bases, leaving 16 bases between them. In nucleotides, the CDR3 is TGTGCCAGCAGTTTAGCCGGTACCCAGGGCACCTACGAGCAGTACTTC. It translates to CASSLAGTQGTYEQYF.

This chain joins TRBV5-4 and TRBJ1-1; 9 bases map to TRBD1. The CDR3 spans 17 residues. V trimming: 4 bases; J trimming: 5 bases; junction bases outside the gene matches: 15. Germline CDR1 reads SGHNT; CDR2 reads YYREEE (reference sequence). The CDR3 region is CASSPRPPGTGWTEAFF. As DNA, the CDR3 is TGTGCCAGCAGCCCCAGACCGCCCGGGACAGGGTGGACTGAAGCTTTCTTT.

The chain recombines TRBV5-4 with TRBJ1-4; D is possibly TRBD1 (5 bases). The germline V gene has CDR1 SGHNT and CDR2 YYREEE (reference sequence). V gave up 0 bases and J gave up 8 bases, with 14 bases separating them. The CDR3 has 15 amino acids. CDR3 loop: CASSLDGHLYEKLFF. For the CDR3, the DNA is TGTGCCAGCAGCTTGGACGGACATCTGTACGAAAAACTGTTTTTT.

The chain is built from TRBV28 and TRBJ2-1; D may be TRBD1 or TRBD2 (5 bases each). Germline values: CDR1 MDHEN, CDR2 SYDVKM. The CDR3 contains 14 residues. V was trimmed by 5 bases and J by 2 bases, leaving 10 bases between them. The CDR3 is CASSTQGPYNEQFF. As DNA, the CDR3 is TGTGCCAGCAGTACTCAGGGACCCTACAATGAGCAGTTCTTC.

The chain uses TRBV6-1 and TRBJ2-7; D is perhaps TRBD2 (6 bases). The CDR3 length is 14 residues. The V gene lost 6 bases and the J gene lost 5 bases, with 17 bases spanning the gap. Germline V lookup: CDR1 MNHNS, CDR2 SASEGT. The CDR3: CASSDWTPGDEQYF. Here the CDR3 DNA reads TGTGCCAGCAGCGACTGGACTCCGGGGGACGAGCAGTACTTC.

The rearrangement links TRBV29-1 to TRBJ1-2; 7 bases line up with TRBD1. Trimming removed 3 bases from V and 0 bases from J; junction bases left unmatched: 4. The CDR3 runs to 14 residues. Germline-derived CDR1 and CDR2 are SQVTM and ANQGSEA. Here the CDR3 DNA reads TGCAGCGTTGACACAGGGGTAACTAACTATGGCTACACCTTC. This gives the protein CSVDTGVTNYGYTF.

CDR3 sequence (DNA): TGTGCCAGCAGTCGACAGGGGTTCTCCTACGAGCAGTACTTC. Translating gives CASSRQGFSYEQYF. The rearrangement links TRBV6-5 to TRBJ2-7; 8 bases fit TRBD1. CDR1 and CDR2 (germline): MNHEY, SVGAGI. The CDR3 sequence is 14 residues long. Unmatched junction bases numbered 3, after V lost 5 bases and J lost 0 bases.

The V gene is TRBV6-1, the J gene TRBJ1-5; TRBD1 might be the D (5 bases). Germline assignment: CDR1 MNHNS and CDR2 SASEGT. The CDR3 is 15 amino acids. Trimming took 2 bases from V and 3 from J, leaving 11 bases between them. The CDR3 here is CASSERGVYNQPQHF. CDR3 coding DNA: TGTGCCAGCAGTGAAAGGGGCGTATACAATCAGCCCCAGCATTTT.

The chain is built from TRBV5-1 and TRBJ1-5, with a tentative D call TRBD1 (6 bases). V lost 4 bases and J 4 bases, leaving 18 bases between the germline ends. Per the germline V gene, CDR1 is SGHRS and CDR2 is YFSETQ. There are 16 residues in the CDR3. CDR3 amino acids: CASSPGRGGGNQPQHF. CDR3 DNA: TGCGCCAGCAGCCCAGGGCGAGGGGGAGGAAATCAGCCCCAGCATTTT. Drawing the rest from reference TRBV5-1 and TRBJ1-5, the complete variable domain is KAGVTQTPRYLIKTRGQQVTLSCSPISGHRSVSWYQQTPGQGLQFLFEYFSETQRNKGNFPGRFSGRQFSNSRSEMNVSTLELGDSALYLCASSPGRGGGNQPQHFGDGTRLSIL.

This chain connects TRBV5-1 to TRBJ2-3; 10 nucleotides align to TRBD2. The CDR3 is made up of 16 amino acids. The germline CDR1 and CDR2 sequences are SGHRS and YFSETQ. Trimming took 1 base from V and 4 from J; bases not matched to a gene: 6. This CDR3 is CASSLLKREGPDTQYF. CDR3 bases: TGCGCCAGCAGCTTGCTGAAGCGGGAGGGACCAGATACGCAGTATTTT.

Written as DNA, the CDR3 is TGTGCCAGCAAGAGACAGGGGGGCGAGGTCGATGGCTACACCTTC. Translated, it gives CASKRQGGEVDGYTF. The chain couples TRBV28 to TRBJ1-2; 9 bases are a match to TRBD1. After removal of 7 bases from V and 6 bases from J, the junction contained 12 bases not matched to a gene. The CDR3 loop spans 15 amino acids. Germline V gives CDR1 MDHEN, CDR2 SYDVKM.

The gene calls are TRBV28 and TRBJ2-1, with 9 bases fitting TRBD2. V gave up 7 bases and J gave up 7 bases; unmatched junction bases: 26. Germline CDR1 reads MDHEN; CDR2 reads SYDVKM. The CDR3 covers 20 residues. The CDR3 reads CASTGVGLAGFWSSQNEQFF. CDR3 nucleotides: TGTGCCAGCACCGGGGTAGGGCTAGCGGGATTCTGGAGCTCCCAAAATGAGCAGTTCTTC.

The V gene is TRBV19, the J gene TRBJ1-1; 8 nucleotides match TRBD1. There are 15 residues in the CDR3. Trimming cost V 0 bases and J 6 bases; bases outside gene matches: 6. The germline CDR1 and CDR2 sequences are LNHDA and SQIVND (reference sequence). CDR3 sequence: CASSIDPTGDAEAFF. In nucleotides, the CDR3 is TGTGCCAGTAGTATAGATCCGACAGGGGACGCTGAAGCTTTCTTT.

A single count supports this clone. The CDR3 DNA reads TGTGCCAGCAGCCGCCGGACAGGGGGCAAAGAGACCCAGTACTTC. As protein: CASSRRTGGKETQYF. J is TRBJ2-5 and V is TRBV28, with TRBD1 matching 11 bases. CDR3 length equals 15 residues. Germline CDR1 is MDHEN and CDR2 is SYDVKM. Germline trimming cut 6 bases from V and 3 bases from J; bases unmatched to any gene: 6.

J is TRBJ2-3 and V is TRBV18, with 10 positions matching TRBD2. The CDR3 contains 17 residues. The germline V gene encodes CDR1 KGHSH and CDR2 LQKENI. Trimming cost V 1 base and J 0 bases; bases outside gene matches: 4. The CDR3 sequence is CASSPLGTSASTDTQYF. The CDR3, as DNA: TGTGCCAGCTCACCACTTGGGACTAGCGCTAGCACAGATACGCAGTATTTT. The whole variable domain, filled in from reference TRBV18 and TRBJ2-3, reads NAGVMQNPRHLVRRRGQEARLRCSPMKGHSHVYWYRQLPEEGLKFMVYLQKENIIDESGMPKERFSAEFPKEGPSILRIQQVVRGDSAAYFCASSPLGTSASTDTQYFGPGTRLTVL.